This TCR beta chain comes out of a study of CD8 T cells in ankylosing spondylitis. Study-wide points: There was a TCR beta motif, made of 7 or 8 highly homologous variants, that appeared characteristic of ankylosing spondylitis blood. Clones linked to disease were reported to show significant enrichment in matched ankylosing spondylitis synovial fluid. Clones that were linked to disease were CD8+ and were relatively rare in peripheral blood.

To note about this clonotype: Its target is not known.

Researchers built TCR beta libraries using quantitative 5'-RACE with molecular barcodes. TCRdb analysed the 5' RACE reads with MiXCR anew, one entry per CDR3 protein. The repertoire has approximately 240,000 distinct CDR3 sequences, more than 9% of them found once; the top ten carry around 2.6%. The CDR3 is 14 amino acids. Germline assignment: CDR1 LGHDT and CDR2 YNNKEL (reference sequence). V was cut by 4 bases and J by 0 bases, with 9 bases left in between. The sequencing input was blood, either unsorted or a sorted T cell fraction (not recorded which). The genes are TRBV3-1 and TRBJ1-1; D ambiguous. The receptor was derived from a male donor with ankylosing spondylitis or in good health (not recorded which). DNA for the CDR3: TGTGCCAGCAGCCCCCCGGCGCTGAACACTGAAGCTTTCTTT. It yields the protein CASSPPALNTEAFF. Together with reference TRBV3-1 and TRBJ1-1, the CDR3 gives the full variable domain: DTAVSQTPKYLVTQMGNDKSIKCEQNLGHDTMYWYKQDSKKFLKIMFSYNNKELIINETVPNRFSPKSPDKAHLNLHINSLELGDSAVYFCASSPPALNTEAFFGQGTRLTVV.